This TCR beta chain was identified during a study of cytotoxic CD8 clonotypes in ibrutinib-treated CLL. Some clones are missing from TCRdb's copy, which holds only in-frame ones; the method was immunoSEQ multiplex PCR. The repertoire includes over 95,000 clones, under 70% of them detected once, and about 40% sits in the top ten. This CDR3 contains 14 residues. CDR1 is SGHNT and CDR2 is YYREEE in the germline V gene (reference sequence). The V end lost 4 bases, the J end lost 2 bases, and 11 bases lay between the germline ends. This sequence joins TRBV5-4 and TRBJ2-3; the D gene is possibly TRBD1 (6 bases). This clonotype was obtained from a human donor with chronic lymphocytic leukemia. Sequencing was performed on PBMCs, taken after 24 months of ibrutinib treatment. The chain's CDR3 is CASSGQLPTDTQYF. The CDR3 bases are TGTGCCAGCAGCGGACAGTTGCCCACAGATACGCAGTATTTT.